One sample yielded the 23 T cell receptor beta chains listed below, sequenced in a study of shared clonotypes between healthy human individuals. Profiling relied on immunoSEQ multiplex PCR, and the TCRdb table lists in-frame clones only, not all of them. The sample consists of around 700,000 clones, approximately 79% of them appearing once. Sequencing was performed on memory CD4+ T cells sorted from blood. The subset is: CD45RA-negative fraction. These receptor sequences come from a woman aged 25-40 years in good health.

V gene TRBV5-1 combines with J gene TRBJ2-7; 9 bases map to TRBD2. CDR3 length: 19 amino acids. Germline V lookup: CDR1 SGHRS, CDR2 YFSETQ. J lost 6 bases, V lost 0 bases, and 19 bases had no gene match. This chain's CDR3 is CASSLVGNGAGGFTGEQYF. Written as DNA, the CDR3 is TGCGCCAGCAGCTTGGTGGGAAACGGAGCGGGAGGTTTTACAGGCGAGCAGTACTTC.

V is TRBV5-5 and J is TRBJ2-5; D is perhaps TRBD2 (5 bases). The CDR3 is made up of 13 amino acids. CDR1 and CDR2 (germline): SGHKS, YYEKEE (reference sequence). V lost 2 bases, J lost 5 bases, and 10 bases lay in between. The DNA for the CDR3 is TGTGCCAGCAGCTTTAGCGTCGAGGAGACCCAGTACTTC. Protein: CASSFSVEETQYF.

The gene calls are TRBV9 and TRBJ2-7; possible D gene TRBD1, 6 bases. CDR3 length: 15 residues. Germline CDR1 and CDR2: SGDLS and YYNGEE. The ends were cut back, 10 bases at V and 2 bases at J, with 22 bases in the middle. Here the CDR3 reads CASARGWDTAYEQYF. CDR3 bases: TGTGCCTCCGCGAGGGGGTGGGATACGGCCTACGAGCAGTACTTC. Full variable domain (missing parts from reference TRBV9 and TRBJ2-7): DSGVTQTPKHLITATGQRVTLRCSPRSGDLSVYWYQQSLDQGLQFLIQYYNGEERAKGNILERFSAQQFPDLHSELNLSSLELGDSALYFCASARGWDTAYEQYFGPGTRLTVT.

The chain couples TRBV12-2 to TRBJ2-5; the table's D call, TRBD2, was not checked against the DNA. TRBV12-2 constitutes a pseudogene. This CDR3 is 16 amino acids long. The CDR3 bases are TGTGCAAGTCGCACGAAGGGTCTAGCAAATCAAGAGACCCAGTACTTC. Protein: CASRTKGLANQETQYF.

In this sample, this clone turned up a few times. The chain combines TRBV14 with TRBJ2-1, with TRBD1 as a possible D gene (6 bases). CDR1 and CDR2 from the germline V gene are SGHDN and FVKESK. Trimming removed 4 bases at V and 9 bases at J, with 19 bases between. The CDR3 has 15 amino acids. The CDR3 protein is CASSPPGHLKGEQFF. The DNA for the CDR3 is TGTGCCAGCAGCCCTCCGGGACATCTAAAGGGTGAGCAGTTCTTC.

The rearrangement links TRBV19 to TRBJ2-7; 9 nucleotides align to TRBD1. The trim removed 5 bases at V and 2 bases at J, leaving 10 bases unmatched. The length of the CDR3 is 16 residues. Per germline, CDR1 LNHDA and CDR2 SQIVND (reference sequence). The DNA of the CDR3 is TGTGCCAGTAGTCCCGGGACAGGGCCGGGGCCCTACGAGCAGTACTTC. Its translation: CASSPGTGPGPYEQYF.

J is TRBJ2-3 and V is TRBV5-6; 11 bases are a match to TRBD2. J lost 6 bases, V lost 4 bases, and 19 bases had no gene match. Looked up from germline, CDR1 is SGHDT and CDR2 is YYEEEE. This CDR3 has 19 residues. This chain's CDR3 is CASSHMRLAGGREGDTQYF. The CDR3 DNA reads TGTGCCAGCAGCCACATGAGGCTAGCGGGAGGCCGGGAAGGGGATACGCAGTATTTT.

The chain recombines TRBV6-1 with TRBJ2-7; unclear D gene. This CDR3 is 14 amino acids long. CDR1 is MNHNS and CDR2 is SASEGT in the germline V gene. V gave up 2 bases and J gave up 3 bases, with 11 bases separating them. The DNA of the CDR3 is TGTGCCAGCAGTGAAAGTCGGTGGTACTACGAGCAGTACTTC. Its translation: CASSESRWYYEQYF.

V usage is TRBV5-1 and J usage is TRBJ1-4, with TRBD1 identical over 12 bases. Germline lookup yields CDR1 SGHRS and CDR2 YFSETQ. CDR3 length: 19 amino acids. Losses at the gene ends were 0 bases for V and 7 bases for J; bases not matched to a gene: 13. CDR3 coding DNA: TGCGCCAGCAGCTTGGGGCCAGGGACAGGGGGCTTGTTAGGTGAAAAACTGTTTTTT. Its protein is CASSLGPGTGGLLGEKLFF.

Ten or more counts support this clone. The chain joins TRBV25-1 to TRBJ2-2; D not resolved. Trimming removed 5 bases from V and 4 bases from J, with 11 bases in between. The CDR3 loop spans 14 amino acids. The germline V gene encodes CDR1 MGHDK and CDR2 SYGVNS. CDR3 region: CASSQIGSTGELFF. The CDR3 coding sequence is TGTGCCAGCAGTCAAATCGGCTCCACCGGGGAGCTGTTTTTT. The full variable domain, its missing parts supplied by reference TRBV25-1 and TRBJ2-2, is EADIYQTPRYLVIGTGKKITLECSQTMGHDKMYWYQQDPGMELHLIHYSYGVNSTEKGDLSSESTVSRIRTEHFPLTLESARPSHTSQYLCASSQIGSTGELFFGEGSRLTVL.

This clone has a handful of counts. This chain connects TRBV5-1 to TRBJ2-7; possibly TRBD2 for D (7 bases). V was shortened by 1 base and J by 0 bases, with 14 bases between the two germline ends. CDR1 is SGHRS, CDR2 YFSETQ, per germline. This CDR3 has 16 residues. CDR3: CASSLYGGPSSYEQYF. The CDR3 nucleotides are TGCGCCAGCAGCTTGTACGGGGGGCCTAGCTCCTACGAGCAGTACTTC.

The rearrangement joins TRBV27 to TRBJ1-5; possibly TRBD1 for D (5 bases). Trimming removed 0 bases from V and 4 bases from J, with 10 bases in between. Germline V gives CDR1 MNHEY, CDR2 SMNVEV (reference sequence). The CDR3 has 15 amino acids. The CDR3 nucleotides are TGTGCCAGCAGTTTATCGGGGGGAAGGAATCAGCCCCAGCATTTT. Encoded protein: CASSLSGGRNQPQHF.

The chain employs TRBV6-5 and TRBJ2-7; 7 bases map to TRBD1. The CDR3 runs to 15 residues. Germline trimming cut 2 bases from V and 0 bases from J; bases unmatched to any gene: 4. The germline V gene encodes CDR1 MNHEY and CDR2 SVGAGI. In DNA, the CDR3 is TGTGCCAGCAGTTACGCGTCAGGGGGCTCCTACGAGCAGTACTTC. This translates into CASSYASGGSYEQYF.

The genes are TRBV2 and TRBJ2-1, with D perhaps TRBD1 (6 bases). This CDR3 contains 13 residues. V lost 1 base and J 8 bases, leaving 9 bases between the germline ends. Germline loops: CDR1 SNHLY, CDR2 FYNNEI. The CDR3 DNA follows: TGTGCCAGCAGTGAAGACAGGGCCGATGAGCAGTTCTTC. Its protein is CASSEDRADEQFF.

The V and J genes are TRBV25-1 and TRBJ2-2; 10 positions agree with TRBD1. V dropped 6 bases and J dropped 8; count of bases not matched to a gene: 9. This CDR3 comprises 15 residues. Germline V lookup: CDR1 MGHDK, CDR2 SYGVNS. CDR3 protein: CASREGTGALGELFF. CDR3 coding DNA: TGTGCCAGCAGAGAGGGGACAGGGGCGCTGGGGGAGCTGTTTTTT. Using reference TRBV25-1 and TRBJ2-2 for the parts outside the CDR3, the full variable domain is EADIYQTPRYLVIGTGKKITLECSQTMGHDKMYWYQQDPGMELHLIHYSYGVNSTEKGDLSSESTVSRIRTEHFPLTLESARPSHTSQYLCASREGTGALGELFFGEGSRLTVL.

The chain couples TRBV4-1 to TRBJ1-1, with 7 bases fitting TRBD1. V shed 0 bases and J 6 bases; nucleotides not matched to a gene: 7. This CDR3 contains 15 residues. Germline V gene data show CDR1 as MGHRA and CDR2 as YSYEKL. This CDR3 is CASSQEVQGGAEAFF. CDR3 nucleotide sequence: TGCGCCAGCAGCCAAGAGGTCCAGGGGGGGGCTGAAGCTTTCTTT.

The rearrangement uses TRBV30 and TRBJ2-5, with a weak D call TRBD1 (6 bases). The J call is uncertain, as TRBJ2-7 better fits the DNA end. This CDR3 has 17 amino acids. Germline values: CDR1 GTSNPN, CDR2 SVGIG (reference sequence). The CDR3 DNA follows: TGTGCCTGGAGTGCCCTCCGCCCCGGGACATTCTCCTACGAGCAGTACTTC. This translates into CAWSALRPGTFSYEQYF.

V is TRBV2 and J is TRBJ2-7; 10 bases match TRBD2. The CDR3 is made up of 14 amino acids. The V gene end was trimmed by 6 bases and the J gene end by 4 bases; junction bases not matched to a gene: 6. Per germline, CDR1 SNHLY and CDR2 FYNNEI. The CDR3 is CASSLAGDKYEQYF. The DNA of the CDR3 is TGTGCCAGCAGCCTAGCGGGAGACAAATACGAGCAGTACTTC.

The rearrangement uses TRBV27 and TRBJ2-1; D is undetermined. This CDR3 contains 17 residues. CDR1 is MNHEY and CDR2 is SMNVEV in the germline V gene (reference sequence). The V end lost 5 bases, the J end lost 0 bases, and 17 bases lay between the germline ends. CDR3 sequence (DNA): TGTGCCAGCAGTCCTCGGAGAAGTTCAAGCTCCTACAATGAGCAGTTCTTC. Translating it yields CASSPRRSSSSYNEQFF.

This clone was picked up a small number of times. The chain is built from TRBV7-9 and TRBJ2-1, with 8 bases aligning to TRBD2. The CDR3 sequence is 18 residues long. Germline lookup yields CDR1 SEHNR and CDR2 FQNEAQ (reference sequence). V lost 5 bases, J lost 3 bases, and 15 bases stayed unmatched. The CDR3 spells CASSPPWASGLSYNEQFF. CDR3 DNA: TGTGCCAGCAGCCCCCCCTGGGCTAGCGGGTTGAGCTACAATGAGCAGTTCTTC.

This chain joins TRBV6-6 and TRBJ1-4; possible D gene TRBD1, 6 bases. Germline V gives CDR1 MNHNY, CDR2 SVGAGI (reference sequence). The CDR3 runs to 14 residues. V lost 4 bases, J lost 2 bases, and 8 bases lay in between. The CDR3 DNA reads TGTGCCAGCAGTTGGACAGACACTAATGAAAAACTGTTTTTT. This translates into CASSWTDTNEKLFF.

The sample holds many counts of this clone. This rearrangement joins TRBV7-2 to TRBJ2-4; 7 bases map to TRBD2. CDR1 is SGHTA and CDR2 is FQGNSA in the germline V gene. The CDR3 sequence is 16 residues long. V was clipped by 1 base and J by 1 base; unmatched bases: 4. The CDR3 here is CASSLGGSGAKNIQYF. The CDR3 coding sequence is TGTGCCAGCAGCTTAGGCGGGAGTGGTGCCAAAAACATTCAGTACTTC.

The rearrangement uses TRBV29-1 and TRBJ2-1, with 13 nucleotides matching TRBD2. Germline assignment: CDR1 SQVTM and CDR2 ANQGSEA. CDR3 length: 13 residues. The junction had 1 base not matched to a gene; V was cut back by 5 bases and J by 6 bases. CDR3 amino acids: CSVWTSGSNEQFF. The CDR3 coding sequence is TGCAGCGTTTGGACTAGCGGGAGCAATGAGCAGTTCTTC.